This T cell receptor (beta chain) derives from a study of response to subunit inactivated influenza vaccine. Study conclusions and caveats: After each seasonal influenza vaccination, few new T cells are recruited, the authors suggested.

Each CDR3 protein gets one entry after TCRdb re-called the RT-PCR reads with MiXCR. This table has around 540,000 distinct CDR3 sequences, roughly 12% appearing once. At least ten counts were recorded for this clonotype. The antigen remains unidentified. Germline lookup yields CDR1 SGHAT and CDR2 FQNNGV. The V gene end was trimmed by 1 base and the J gene end by 1 base; junction bases not matched to a gene: 4. The CDR3 has 16 residues. The source material was PBMCs from blood, sampled on the day of vaccination. This clonotype was obtained from a man between 45 and 60 years old who received an inactivated influenza vaccine. The chain links TRBV11-2 to TRBJ2-4; 7 bases fit TRBD2. The CDR3 spells CASSLVGEGAKNIQYF. The CDR3 DNA sequence: TGTGCCAGCAGCTTAGTAGGGGAGGGGGCCAAAAACATTCAGTACTTC.